This TCR beta chain was captured in a study of shared clonotypes between healthy human individuals. The table came from immunoSEQ multiplex PCR; TCRdb's copy has only in-frame clones and leaves some out. The sample records a few million clones, more than 80% being singletons. V gave up 2 bases and J gave up 9 bases, with 16 bases separating them. This CDR3 region has 14 residues. The germline CDR1 and CDR2 sequences are MNHEY and SVGAGI. Specimen: naive CD4+ T cells from PBMCs. Subset given: CD45RA+ positively selected. The chain carries TRBV6-5 and TRBJ1-1; no definite D call. The sequence came from a man between 18 and 29 years old in good health. Some clones in this sample may be carry-over from other donors' samples. The CDR3 sequence is CASSYGQLKGKAFF. The CDR3 DNA reads as TGTGCCAGCAGTTACGGGCAACTTAAGGGTAAAGCTTTCTTT.